This passage covers 7 T cell receptor beta chains from one sample sequenced in a study of blood T cell repertoires in COVID-19. The protocol was immunoSEQ multiplex PCR, while the TCRdb copy is restricted to in-frame clones and leaves out a portion. This sample carries roughly 250,000 clones, more than 85% of them seen once, and the ten largest clones take 0.75% to 0.9%. Sequencing was carried out using peripheral blood. The receptors here all came from a man aged 25 to 40 with acute or convalescent COVID-19.

The chain couples TRBV24-1 to TRBJ1-1, with a tentative D call TRBD1 (5 bases). Germline CDR1 and CDR2: KGHDR and SFDVKD. Trimming shortened V by 5 bases and J by 5 bases, and 14 bases separated the two germline ends. The CDR3 loop spans 14 amino acids. CDR3 DNA sequence: TGTGCCACCAGTGGGGCAGGGAAGGCGACTGAAGCTTTCTTT. This gives the protein CATSGAGKATEAFF.

The chain is built from TRBV14 and TRBJ2-5; 7 positions agree with TRBD1. The length of the CDR3 is 15 residues. Germline V gene data show CDR1 as SGHDN and CDR2 as FVKESK. V trimming: 0 bases; J trimming: 7 bases; junction bases outside the gene matches: 8. CDR3 nucleotide sequence: TGTGCCAGCAGCCAAGATGTGAGGGGGCAGGGGACCCAGTACTTC. It translates to CASSQDVRGQGTQYF.

The rearrangement links TRBV11-1 to TRBJ1-1; 8 bases match TRBD1. Germline values: CDR1 SGHAT, CDR2 FQDESV (reference sequence). CDR3 length: 16 residues. J lost 1 base, V lost 3 bases, and 7 bases had no gene match. As DNA, the CDR3 is TGTGCCAGCAGCTTGGGCAGGGGGCAGGGGAACACTGAAGCTTTCTTT. Protein sequence: CASSLGRGQGNTEAFF. Full variable domain (remainder filled in from reference TRBV11-1 and TRBJ1-1): EAEVAQSPRYKITEKSQAVAFWCDPISGHATLYWYRQILGQGPELLVQFQDESVVDDSQLPKDRFSAERLKGVDSTLKIQPAELGDSAMYLCASSLGRGQGNTEAFFGQGTRLTVV.

The J gene is TRBJ2-3, the V gene TRBV6-6, with D possibly TRBD1 on 5 matching bases. Trimming pared 6 bases from V and 5 bases from J, leaving 21 bases between. Looked up from germline, CDR1 is MNHNY and CDR2 is SVGAGI (reference sequence). CDR3 length: 16 amino acids. CDR3 bases: TGTGCCAGCAGCGCCAGGGTCCAGGGTAGTCTAGATACGCAGTATTTT. Translating it yields CASSARVQGSLDTQYF.

This clone was observed a single time. The J gene is TRBJ1-2, the V gene TRBV5-1; possible D gene TRBD1, 6 bases. The germline gives CDR1 SGHRS, CDR2 YFSETQ. V lost 0 bases, J lost 5 bases, and 11 bases lay in between. The CDR3 contains 14 residues. In DNA form, the CDR3 reads TGCGCCAGCAGCTTGGAGGGGGATGTATATGGCTACACCTTC. Translating it yields CASSLEGDVYGYTF.

The gene calls are TRBV18 and TRBJ1-1, with a possible D match to TRBD1 (5 bases). Germline V gives CDR1 KGHSH, CDR2 LQKENI. The CDR3 covers 16 residues. V was cut by 1 base and J by 2 bases, with 14 bases left in between. CDR3 bases: TGTGCCAGCTCACCACGTTCAATAGGGGCTAACACTGAAGCTTTCTTT. Protein product: CASSPRSIGANTEAFF.

The chain combines TRBV7-9 with TRBJ1-3; D may be TRBD1 (6 bases). The CDR3 spans 12 residues. CDR1 is SEHNR, CDR2 FQNEAQ, per germline (reference sequence). Trimming left V 10 bases short and J 4 bases short, with 11 bases between. DNA of the CDR3: TGTGCCATAAACAGGGAAGGAAACACCATATATTTT. Encoded protein: CAINREGNTIYF.